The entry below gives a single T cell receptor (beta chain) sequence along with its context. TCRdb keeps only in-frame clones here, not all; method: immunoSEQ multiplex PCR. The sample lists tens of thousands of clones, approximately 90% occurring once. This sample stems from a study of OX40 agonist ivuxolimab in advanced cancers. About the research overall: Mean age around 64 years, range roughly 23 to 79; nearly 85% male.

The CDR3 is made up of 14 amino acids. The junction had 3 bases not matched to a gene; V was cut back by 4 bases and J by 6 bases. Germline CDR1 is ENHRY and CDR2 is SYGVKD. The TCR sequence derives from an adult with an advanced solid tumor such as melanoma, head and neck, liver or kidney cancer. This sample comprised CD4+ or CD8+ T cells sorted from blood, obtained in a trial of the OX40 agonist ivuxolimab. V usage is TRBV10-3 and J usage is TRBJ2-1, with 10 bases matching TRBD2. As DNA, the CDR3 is TGTGCCATCAGTGGACTAGCGGGTCTCAATGAGCAGTTCTTC. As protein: CAISGLAGLNEQFF.